A selection of T cell receptor beta chains follows, all from one sample in a study of T-cell memory formation after mild COVID-19. TCRdb called the 5' RACE reads again in MiXCR, with one record for every CDR3 protein. The sample includes 400,000 to 500,000 distinct CDR3 sequences, about 19% of them seen just once. Sequenced: PBMCs or a T cell subset sorted from them (not recorded which). These receptors were taken from an adult woman who had mild COVID-19 (a few samples of this study predate the infection). Cell type and time point are not known. Both conserved end residues are part of each CDR3. D genes are given only for firm matches. Clone size, where shown, is once, few, many, or a class for clones that have expanded.

J | D | V | size | CDR3 | DNA
TRBJ1-1 | NA | TRBV14 | NA | CASSGLLNTEAFF | TGTGCCAGCAGCGGACTCCTAAACACTGAAGCTTTCTTT
TRBJ1-1 | NA | TRBV5-1 | few | CASSMGSLNTEAFF | TGCGCCAGCAGCATGGGATCCCTGAACACTGAAGCTTTCTTT
TRBJ2-3 | NA | TRBV7-6 | few | CASSSPHTDTQYF | TGTGCCAGCAGCTCGCCACACACAGATACGCAGTATTTT
TRBJ2-3 | NA | TRBV20-1 | many | CSARGPRTQYF | TGCAGTGCTAGAGGGCCCAGAACGCAGTATTTT
TRBJ2-5 | TRBD1 | TRBV18 | few | CASSPGQGYETQYF | TGTGCCAGCTCACCGGGACAGGGATACGAGACCCAGTACTTC
TRBJ2-7 | NA | TRBV5-6 | few | CASSLLAGDPYEQYF | TGTGCCAGCAGCTTGTTGGCTGGGGACCCCTACGAGCAGTACTTC
TRBJ2-7 | NA | TRBV5-4 | NA | CASSPVVGGREQYF | TGTGCCAGCAGCCCGGTTGTGGGGGGGCGCGAGCAGTACTTC
TRBJ2-3 | TRBD2 | TRBV4-3 | few | CASSQNLAGETFTDTQYF | TGCGCCAGCAGCCAGAATCTAGCGGGGGAGACGTTCACAGATACGCAGTATTTT
TRBJ1-5 | NA | TRBV19 | NA | CASSINRDQPQHF | TGTGCCAGTAGTATTAACAGGGATCAGCCCCAGCATTTT
TRBJ1-3 | NA | TRBV12-3/TRBV12-4 | few | CASTLGGGSGNTIYF | TGTGCCAGCACCCTGGGAGGGGGAAGTGGAAACACCATATATTTT
TRBJ1-6 | TRBD1 | TRBV5-1 | few | CASSLEGQGAFSPLHF | TGCGCCAGCAGCTTGGAAGGACAGGGGGCTTTTTCACCCCTCCACTTT
TRBJ2-5 | NA | TRBV27 | NA | CASSLRLGQETQYF | TGTGCCAGCAGTTTAAGACTGGGGCAAGAGACCCAGTACTTC
TRBJ2-7 | TRBD1 | TRBV9 | NA | CASSVGDSRPYEQYF | TGTGCCAGCAGCGTAGGGGACAGTAGACCCTACGAGCAGTACTTC
TRBJ1-5 | TRBD1 | TRBV4-1 | NA | CASSQVGTGTNQPQHF | TGCGCCAGCAGCCAAGTGGGGACAGGGACTAATCAGCCCCAGCATTTT
TRBJ2-1 | NA | TRBV7-6 | NA | CASSSYAYNEQFF | TGTGCCAGCAGCTCCTACGCCTACAATGAGCAGTTCTTC
TRBJ2-2 | NA | TRBV29-1 | few | CSLIQGDTGELFF | TGCAGCCTTATTCAGGGAGACACCGGGGAGCTGTTTTTT
TRBJ1-5 | NA | TRBV18 | NA | CASSGGVSNQPQHF | TGTGCCAGCTCAGGCGGAGTGAGCAATCAGCCCCAGCATTTT
TRBJ2-1 | TRBD2 | TRBV6-5 | NA | CASSYYDRLGTSSHNEQFF | TGTGCCAGCAGTTACTACGATCGACTCGGGACTAGCAGTCACAATGAGCAGTTCTTC
TRBJ1-2 | NA | TRBV7-9 | NA | CASSPRVHDYGYTF | TGTGCCAGCAGCCCCAGGGTGCACGACTATGGCTACACCTTC
TRBJ2-5 | TRBD1 | TRBV15 | few | CATSSRDSPLETQYF | TGTGCCACCAGCAGCCGGGACAGCCCCCTGGAGACCCAGTACTTC
TRBJ2-7 | TRBD1 | TRBV7-8 | few | CASSFPSGTGIEQYF | TGTGCCAGCAGCTTCCCATCCGGGACAGGGATCGAGCAGTACTTC
TRBJ1-6 | NA | TRBV3-1 | few | CASSRRTDTNSPLHF | TGTGCCAGCAGCCGTAGGACAGACACAAATTCACCCCTCCACTTT
TRBJ2-7 | NA | TRBV6-2/TRBV6-3 | NA | CASTKRQGGSYEQYF | TGTGCCAGCACAAAAAGGCAGGGGGGATCCTACGAGCAGTACTTC
TRBJ2-1 | TRBD1 | TRBV10-3 | NA | CAISKGQGVSYNEQFF | TGTGCCATCAGTAAAGGACAGGGTGTCTCCTACAATGAGCAGTTCTTC
TRBJ2-5 | TRBD2 | TRBV5-6 | NA | CASSAGTSGLKYQETQYF | TGTGCCAGCAGCGCGGGGACTAGCGGGTTAAAGTACCAAGAGACCCAGTACTTC
TRBJ1-1 | NA | TRBV14 | NA | CASSQGGRSGEAFF | TGTGCCAGCAGCCAAGGAGGTAGATCGGGTGAAGCTTTCTTT
TRBJ2-1 | NA | TRBV10-3 | many | CTTEDAPAGNEQFF | TGTACCACCGAAGACGCACCCGCTGGCAATGAGCAGTTCTTC
TRBJ2-1 | NA | TRBV6-5 | few | CASSISGTLWSQFF | TGTGCCAGCAGTATATCCGGGACCCTTTGGTCCCAGTTCTTC
TRBJ2-2 | NA | TRBV2 | NA | CASSFLAHTGELFF | TGTGCCAGCAGTTTCCTAGCGCATACCGGGGAGCTGTTTTTT
TRBJ1-2 | TRBD1 | TRBV5-1 | NA | CASSPDRGLYGYTF | TGCGCCAGCAGCCCTGACAGGGGCCTCTATGGCTACACCTTC
TRBJ2-6 | NA | TRBV6-2/TRBV6-3 | many | CAIRASGANVLTF | TGTGCCATAAGGGCGTCTGGGGCCAACGTCCTGACTTTC
TRBJ2-5 | TRBD1 | TRBV11-2 | few | CASSLDRAVETQYF | TGTGCCAGCAGCCTCGACAGGGCGGTAGAGACCCAGTACTTC
TRBJ1-1 | NA | TRBV12-3/TRBV12-4 | few | CASSLFRTDEAFF | TGTGCCAGCAGTTTATTTCGGACAGATGAAGCTTTCTTT
TRBJ2-7 | NA | TRBV6-2/TRBV6-3 | NA | CASSYAGPVGEQYF | TGTGCCAGCAGTTACGCGGGACCGGTGGGCGAGCAGTACTTC